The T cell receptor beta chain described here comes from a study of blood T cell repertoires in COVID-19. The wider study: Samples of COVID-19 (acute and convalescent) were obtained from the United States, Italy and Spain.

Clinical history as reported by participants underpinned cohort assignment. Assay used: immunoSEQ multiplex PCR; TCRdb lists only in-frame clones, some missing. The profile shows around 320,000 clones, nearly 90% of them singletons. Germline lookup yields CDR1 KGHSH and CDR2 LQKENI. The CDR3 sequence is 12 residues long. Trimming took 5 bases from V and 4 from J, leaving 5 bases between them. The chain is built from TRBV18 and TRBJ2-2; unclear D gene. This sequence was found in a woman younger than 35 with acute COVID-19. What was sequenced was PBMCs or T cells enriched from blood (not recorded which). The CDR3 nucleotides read TGTGCCAGCTCAGTCAGCACCGGGGAGCTGTTTTTT. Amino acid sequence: CASSVSTGELFF.